This T cell receptor (beta chain) was found in a study of blood T cells in healthy people across ages. Total RNA extraction produced at least 6 micrograms (per sample) for the study. A second roughly 6 to 12 cycle PCR used barcoded and J-beta primers. Each CDR3 protein gets one entry after TCRdb re-called the 5' RACE reads with MiXCR. The repertoire consists of about 1.6 million distinct CDR3 sequences, with about 35% occurring once and the leading ten covering over 9%. Germline CDR1 reads MGHRA; CDR2 reads YSYEKL. CDR3 length equals 13 residues. V dropped 0 bases and J dropped 7 bases, with 9 bases sitting between them.

This chain connects TRBV4-1 to TRBJ2-5, with unresolved D. The receptor's source is a woman in her 30s in good health. The specimen sequenced was blood. CDR3 amino acids: CASSQDTASTQYF. The CDR3 DNA is TGCGCCAGCAGCCAAGATACGGCCTCGACCCAGTACTTC.